This passage covers 20 T cell receptor beta chains from one sample sequenced in a study of cytomegalovirus exposure and HLA in healthy donors. This PCR relied on a set of 60 Vbeta primers and 13 Jbeta primers. Data came from immunoSEQ multiplex PCR; TCRdb stores just in-frame clones and leaves some out. The sample records 130,000 or so clones, around 80% being singletons. The specimen sequenced was PBMCs. These receptors all stem from a man aged 25-45 years in good health and CMV-seronegative.

The chain employs TRBV29-1 and TRBJ1-2; 7 bases are a match to TRBD1. The CDR3 has 13 amino acids. Trimming at V came to 7 bases and at J to 3 bases, leaving 8 bases not matched to a gene. Germline CDR1 and CDR2: SQVTM and ANQGSEA. CDR3 bases: TGCAGCGCCCGAGGGACAGCCGACTATGGCTACACCTTC. Translated: CSARGTADYGYTF.

The genes are TRBV5-1 and TRBJ2-1, with a weak D call TRBD2 (6 bases). The CDR3 contains 16 residues. Germline V gene data show CDR1 as SGHRS and CDR2 as YFSETQ. Trimming took off 0 bases at V and 6 bases at J, with 16 bases between the two ends. The CDR3 DNA follows: TGCGCCAGCAGCTTGGAACTAGCCCCCTATTCCAATGAGCAGTTCTTC. Translated: CASSLELAPYSNEQFF.

The rearrangement joins TRBV11-2 to TRBJ2-7, with TRBD2 identical over 10 bases. The CDR3 contains 13 residues. V lost 5 bases to trimming and J lost 5 bases; unmatched junction nucleotides: 3. The germline gives CDR1 SGHAT, CDR2 FQNNGV. This CDR3 is CASSERGGDEQYF. CDR3 DNA sequence: TGTGCCAGCAGCGAGCGGGGGGGCGACGAGCAGTACTTC.

The V gene is TRBV28, the J gene TRBJ1-1, with 10 positions matching TRBD1. The CDR3 spans 15 residues. CDR1 and CDR2 from the germline V gene are MDHEN and SYDVKM. Trimming at V came to 5 bases and at J to 6 bases, leaving 9 bases not matched to a gene. This CDR3 reads CASSLPDRGRAEAFF. CDR3 coding DNA: TGTGCCAGCAGTCTCCCGGACAGGGGGAGAGCTGAAGCTTTCTTT.

CDR3 loop: CASSHPSGQSYNEQFF. The CDR3 region has the DNA TGTGCCAGCAGCCACCCTAGCGGCCAATCCTACAATGAGCAGTTCTTC. J is TRBJ2-1 and V is TRBV7-9, with TRBD2 matching 7 bases. Losses at the gene ends were 5 bases for V and 1 base for J; bases not matched to a gene: 8. Germline CDR1 reads SEHNR; CDR2 reads FQNEAQ (reference sequence). The CDR3 contains 16 residues.

The chain links TRBV7-2 to TRBJ1-1; D call uncertain. Germline lookup yields CDR1 SGHTA and CDR2 FQGNSA. The germline V and J ends were trimmed by 5 bases and 0 bases, with 13 bases remaining between them. This CDR3 spans 15 amino acids. CDR3 sequence: CASSPPNGMNTEAFF. In DNA form, the CDR3 reads TGTGCCAGCAGCCCGCCCAACGGGATGAACACTGAAGCTTTCTTT.

The gene calls are TRBV2 and TRBJ2-5; D gene uncertain. This CDR3 comprises 10 residues. The V end lost 7 bases, the J end lost 4 bases, and 4 bases lay between the germline ends. Germline CDR1 is SNHLY and CDR2 is FYNNEI. DNA for the CDR3: TGTGCCAGCACCCGAGAGACCCAGTACTTC. Translation gives CASTRETQYF.

The chain has TRBV10-1 and TRBJ2-7; the match to TRBD2 covers 11 bases. Germline-derived CDR1 and CDR2 are WNHNN and SYGVQD (reference sequence). The CDR3 extends over 16 amino acids. V lost 5 bases and J lost 1; bases outside the gene matches: 7. CDR3 residues: CASSPTSGRKSYEQYF. DNA for the CDR3: TGCGCCAGCAGTCCAACTAGCGGGAGAAAGTCCTACGAGCAGTACTTC.

The V call is TRBV30, the J call TRBJ1-1, with a possible D match to TRBD1 (5 bases). Germline V gene lookup returns CDR1 GTSNPN and CDR2 SVGIG (reference sequence). The CDR3 loop spans 12 amino acids. V was trimmed by 5 bases and J by 5 bases, leaving 12 bases between them. CDR3 amino acids: CAWEDRRTEAFF. CDR3 DNA sequence: TGTGCCTGGGAAGACAGACGAACTGAAGCTTTCTTT.

This clone came up a few times. In DNA form, the CDR3 reads TGTGCCAGCAGCGCTCGAACCAGTCAGTACGAGCAGTACTTC. Translation: CASSARTSQYEQYF. The chain couples TRBV7-8 to TRBJ2-7; no reliable D call. V was shortened by 5 bases and J by 4 bases, with 15 bases between the two germline ends. The CDR3 consists of 14 residues. From germline, CDR1 is SGHVS and CDR2 FQNEAQ.

The chain couples TRBV19 to TRBJ2-7; 9 nucleotides line up with TRBD1. The CDR3 is 14 residues long. Trimming at V came to 3 bases and at J to 3 bases, leaving 3 bases not matched to a gene. CDR1 is LNHDA and CDR2 is SQIVND in the germline V gene (reference sequence). The CDR3 loop is CASSMADRGYEQYF. DNA for the CDR3: TGTGCCAGTAGTATGGCGGACAGGGGCTACGAGCAGTACTTC.

The chain combines TRBV2 with TRBJ2-3; TRBD1 agrees at 10 bases. V lost 6 bases, J lost 5 bases, and 5 bases stayed unmatched. The CDR3 has 14 residues. Germline loops: CDR1 SNHLY, CDR2 FYNNEI. The CDR3 DNA sequence: TGTGCCAGCAGCGGACAGGGGGTAGAAGATACGCAGTATTTT. Its translation: CASSGQGVEDTQYF.

V gene TRBV6-1 combines with J gene TRBJ2-7; 9 positions agree with TRBD1. The V gene's germline CDR1 is MNHNS and CDR2 SASEGT. This CDR3 comprises 14 residues. V shed 7 bases and J 5 bases; nucleotides not matched to a gene: 9. This chain's CDR3 is CASTIQGATNEQYF. In DNA, the CDR3 is TGTGCCAGCACCATACAGGGGGCAACGAACGAGCAGTACTTC.

The CDR3 DNA is TGCGCCAGCAGCCAAGAAGGAGGACTAGCCAAGACCCAGTACTTC. It is translated as CASSQEGGLAKTQYF. The gene calls are TRBV4-1 and TRBJ2-5; 8 bases line up with TRBD2. Trimming at V came to 0 bases and at J to 6 bases, leaving 6 bases not matched to a gene. CDR3 length: 15 residues. CDR1 MGHRA and CDR2 YSYEKL come from the germline V gene.

The gene calls are TRBV10-3 and TRBJ1-2; no definite D call. Germline V lookup: CDR1 ENHRY, CDR2 SYGVKD. CDR3 length: 12 residues. V lost 7 bases to trimming and J lost 0 bases, with 6 bases between them. CDR3 in DNA: TGTGCCATCATGGCGGCTAACTATGGCTACACCTTC. Translated, it gives CAIMAANYGYTF.

As DNA, the CDR3 is TGTGCCGTGACCAGGGTCTCCTACGAGCAGTACTTC. It yields the protein CAVTRVSYEQYF. The chain has TRBV6-1 and TRBJ2-7; D might be TRBD1 (5 bases). V was cut by 11 bases and J by 0 bases, with 11 bases left in between. The germline V gene has CDR1 MNHNS and CDR2 SASEGT. The CDR3 covers 12 residues.

The V gene is TRBV5-1, the J gene TRBJ2-1, with D perhaps TRBD2 (6 bases). Per germline, CDR1 SGHRS and CDR2 YFSETQ. CDR3 length: 13 amino acids. Trimming took off 3 bases at V and 4 bases at J, with 8 bases between the two ends. The CDR3 coding sequence is TGCGCCAGCAGCTGGGACTTTTACAATGAGCAGTTCTTC. It translates to CASSWDFYNEQFF.

This clone was observed a handful of times. V gene TRBV4-2 combines with J gene TRBJ2-3; D may be TRBD2 (5 bases). The V gene's germline CDR1 is LGHNA and CDR2 YNFKEQ. The CDR3 loop spans 15 amino acids. Trimming cost V 1 base and J 0 bases, with 8 bases left between them. CDR3 coding DNA: TGTGCCAGCAGCCAAGTACTAGGGAGCACAGATACGCAGTATTTT. Residues: CASSQVLGSTDTQYF.

This clone showed up just once. Compared with germline, one end of the junction differs, possibly owing to a read error. This chain uses TRBV7-7 with TRBJ2-2, with 7 bases aligning to TRBD2. This CDR3 is built from 15 residues. The germline V gene has CDR1 SSHAT and CDR2 FNYEAQ (reference sequence). CDR3 residues: CASSHGGGDTGELFF. The CDR3 DNA reads TGTGCTAGCAGCCACGGGGGAGGGGACACCGGGGAGCTGTTTTTT.

The rearrangement links TRBV7-6 to TRBJ2-2, with D perhaps matching TRBD1 (6 bases). Germline V CDR1 and CDR2: SGHVS, FNYEAQ. The CDR3 extends over 16 amino acids. Trimming removed 2 bases at V and 8 bases at J, with 18 bases between. The CDR3 reads CASSLQGPVLGGELFF. The CDR3 nucleotides read TGTGCCAGCAGCTTACAGGGGCCGGTGTTGGGAGGGGAGCTGTTTTTT.